This T cell receptor beta chain originates from a study of human T cells and chemical hapten exposure (dated by TCRdb to the early 2020s). Background for the entire study: For sensitization, 2% DPC in acetone was applied to a roughly 2 cm by roughly 2 cm area of upper inner arm skin. Blood for TCR sequencing was provided by twenty-nine alopecia patients at one to four time points (pre-sensitization, 2, 6 and 24 weeks). The study tracked peripheral blood TCR repertoire changes in vivo during primary and secondary sensitization to the hapten diphenylcyclopropenone (DPC) in alopecia patients. Libraries were combined into a pool for sequencing, and differences in TCR yield between samples came mainly from small differences in library volumes within the pool. Blood samples were taken from patients before sensitization (week 0) and then at 2, 6 and about 24 weeks after DPC sensitization. Throughout the roughly 23-week study period, patients were also given weekly therapeutic DPC doses on the scalp. Patch testing was done on the upper back using Finn chambers containing 0.01% DPC, and results were scored after 6 days according to International Contact Dermatitis Research Group standards. The patient cohort, mostly female, included alopecia areata with under or over 50% scalp involvement, alopecia totalis and alopecia universalis. Paper-wide results and their limitations: Patch test score was positively correlated with the number of PT1 expanded TCRs, with significance at thresholds 8, 16 and 32 but not at 4. After repeated subsampling, changes were observed in the strength of the expansion versus patch-test correlation and in the threshold at which the correlation became significant. Significantly more large CDR3 similarity clusters were formed by expanded TCRs than by pre-sensitization or healthy control sets, consistent with antigen-driven responses. DPC sensitization did not change the number of TCRs with a frequency above 1 in 1000, and there was no evidence of changes in global repertoire structure. Because all patients had alopecia, a presumed autoimmune disease, the immune response of the patients might differ from that of healthy individuals.

This clonotype was counted at least ten times. It lacks a known antigen. Base qualities are missing; no much larger clone stands one base away. What this sample's time point label stands for: patch test 1, 2 weeks after DPC sensitization. What the treatment or condition label conveys for this sample: therapeutic diphenylcyclopropenone sensitization with weekly scalp DPC. At each patch-test visit, blood was drawn before the patch test was applied. Eligible patients were aged 18 to 70, diagnosed with alopecia, deemed suitable for DPC therapy, and excluded if pregnant. Total RNA was extracted from unfractionated whole blood that had been collected in Tempus Blood RNA tubes. Trimming leaves V shorter by 5 bases and J shorter by 4 bases, with the junction holding 6 bases beyond the gene matches. The CDR3 holds 14 amino acids from the cysteine to the phenylalanine. CDR3 DNA only is kept here, 42 bases in frame from base 1. CDR1 SQVTM and CDR2 ANQGSEA are derived from the germline V gene.

Library preparation was by RACE. Sequencing used a NextSeq 500. During library preparation, unique molecular identifiers were attached to individual cDNA molecules so that TCRs could be counted quantitatively and reproducibly. Each blood RNA sample was used to sequence both TCR alpha and TCR beta chains. From the authors' description of their analysis: A median of about 87,000 TCRs per sample was observed, with a range of 23,224 to 690,600. The Decombinator software suite was used to annotate V, J and CDR3 in the TCR reads. For the PS versus PT1 abundance plots, all samples were subsampled to the same number of TCRs (28,000). Expanded TCRs were defined as absent before sensitization and observed at least eight times at the 2-week time point. The raw public reads went through TCRdb reprocessing: fastp at Q25, MiXCR clone calling, in-frame beta chains kept. Here each entry gathers all rows of one CDR3 protein and keeps the most common genes and DNA. These V and J calls are TCRdb output, not the study's own analysis. For this sample the table gives 95,000 to 130,000 distinct CDR3 sequences, of which roughly 12% were detected only once. The top ten constitute over 1.1% of the sample.

The rearrangement joined TRBV29-1 to TRBJ1-5; TRBD1 lines up with 9 middle nucleotides. This receptor was obtained from a woman between 45 and 60 years old with alopecia areata. Some clones in this sample may be carry-over from other donors' samples. This specimen was whole blood, taken in connection with sensitization to the hapten diphenylcyclopropenone (DPC). The CDR3 protein: CSVSTGGRNQPQHF. In nucleotide form, the sequence is TGCAGCGTTTCTACAGGGGGCAGGAATCAGCCCCAGCATTTT.